This T cell receptor beta chain was recovered during a study of T-cell reconstitution after alpha-beta-depleted transplantation in children. Findings and caveats of the study: T-cell counts and diversity at one year post-transplant came mainly from newly produced T cells. Recipient T cells and thymic progenitors that survived gave rise to the high TCRbeta diversity observed at day 60 in some patients. Reportedly, alpha-beta T cells present about two months post-transplant originated from several hundred expanded clones of graft origin.

Library preparation (for TCRbeta) was performed with unique molecular identifiers. From the PCR reads, TCRdb called clonotypes with MiXCR, one entry per CDR3 protein. The sample lists some 460,000 distinct CDR3 sequences; around 15% were seen once. Trimming cost V 4 bases and J 1 base; bases outside gene matches: 6. The CDR3 has 17 residues. Germline-derived CDR1 and CDR2 are SGHVS and FNYEAQ. A remark on this clonotype: The antigen is unknown.

The material sequenced was PBMCs, mostly from graft donor cells, taken 360 days after TCRalphabeta/CD19-depleted stem cell transplant. The chain combines TRBV7-6 with TRBJ2-1; 11 bases map to TRBD2. The source of this sequence is a boy younger than two who had a stem cell transplant for Wiskott-Aldrich syndrome, so the T cells may come from the graft donor. This CDR3 is CASSSRLAGGSYNEQFF. CDR3 nucleotide sequence: TGTGCCAGCAGCTCCCGGCTAGCGGGGGGTTCCTACAATGAGCAGTTCTTC.